This TCR beta chain was captured by sequencing in a study of blood T cell repertoires in COVID-19. Study-wide context: Sources were T cells, B-cell-depleted T cells, or PBMCs; the material itself was cDNA or gDNA.

Participants were aged about 18 to 90 years, lived in 24 US areas, and enrolled virtually. Assignments of participants to cohorts depended upon their own reported clinical history. Authors' data handling: Reference gene primers were amplified, and this amplification served to estimate nucleated cell counts. The table came from immunoSEQ multiplex PCR; TCRdb's copy has only in-frame clones and leaves some out. Clonal size and the V and J genes are those of that table, whereas D and trimming came from the DNA. The table includes 200,000 to 300,000 clones, approximately 90% detected once. This CDR3 contains 18 residues. The germline CDR1 and CDR2 sequences are SGHKS and YYEKEE (reference sequence). V lost 2 bases and J lost 4, with 24 bases in between.

This receptor was taken from a woman in her 30s who had recovered from COVID-19. Sequencing was carried out using PBMCs or T cells enriched from blood (not recorded which). This sequence joins TRBV5-5 and TRBJ1-1; TRBD1 might be the D (6 bases). CDR3 sequence: CASSFRSMTGSSGTEAFF. CDR3 in DNA: TGTGCCAGCAGCTTTCGGTCTATGACAGGATCATCTGGCACTGAAGCTTTCTTT. The full variable domain, completed using reference TRBV5-5 and TRBJ1-1, is DAGVTQSPTHLIKTRGQQVTLRCSPISGHKSVSWYQQVLGQGPQFIFQYYEKEERGRGNFPDRFSARQFPNYSSELNVNALLLGDSALYLCASSFRSMTGSSGTEAFFGQGTRLTVV.